The present TCR beta chain was sequenced within a study of blood T cell repertoires in COVID-19. Study-wide background: Collection of acute and convalescent COVID-19 samples took place in the United States, Italy and Spain. T cells, B-cell-depleted T cells, or PBMCs provided the cDNA or gDNA that served as material.

CDR3 length: 14 residues. Deletions cut 7 bases from V and 4 bases from J, with 16 bases between. In germline, CDR1 is LGHNT, CDR2 FRNRAP. Only in-frame clones appear in the TCRdb table, and some are missing; sequencing was by immunoSEQ multiplex PCR. Here the sample spans about 150,000 clones, 80% to 90% being singletons. J is TRBJ1-1 and V is TRBV12-5; D perhaps matches TRBD1 (5 bases). The sequence derives from a woman aged 60-70 years with active COVID-19. The sample was peripheral blood. CDR3 coding DNA: TGTGCTAGTGCCACCCAGGGACTTATCACTGAAGCTTTCTTT. It codes for CASATQGLITEAFF.